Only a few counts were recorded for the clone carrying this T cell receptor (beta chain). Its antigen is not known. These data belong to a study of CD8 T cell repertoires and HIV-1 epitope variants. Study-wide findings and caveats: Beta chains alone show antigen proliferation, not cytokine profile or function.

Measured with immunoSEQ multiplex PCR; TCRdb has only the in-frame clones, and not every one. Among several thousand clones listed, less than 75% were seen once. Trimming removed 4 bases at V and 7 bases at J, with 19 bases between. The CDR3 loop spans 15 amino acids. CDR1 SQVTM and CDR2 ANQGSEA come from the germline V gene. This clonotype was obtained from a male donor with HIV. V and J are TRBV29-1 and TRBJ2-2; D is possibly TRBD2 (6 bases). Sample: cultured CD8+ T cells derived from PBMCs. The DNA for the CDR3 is TGCAGCGTTGTTGCGGCGGCTAGCGAAGGCGGGGAGCTGTTTTTT. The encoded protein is CSVVAAASEGGELFF.